A selection of T cell receptor beta chains follows, all from one sample in a study of control samples from healthy donors and cancer patients. This table comes from immunoSEQ multiplex PCR, and its TCRdb copy is limited to in-frame clones, with some not included. The sample includes about 18,000 clones, around 80% of them seen just once. What was sequenced was PBMCs. The receptors were sampled from a woman in her sixties or seventies with lung cancer. Both conserved end residues are part of each CDR3. Each record gives: V gene, clone size, J gene, D gene, CDR3 protein, CDR3 DNA. A D gene is named only where the DNA matches it firmly. Clone sizes are given selectively: once, few, many, or a class where the clone is expanded.

V gene: TRBV5-6
clone size: .
J gene: TRBJ2-5
D gene: TRBD1
CDR3 protein: CASSRTGSQETQYF
CDR3 DNA: TGTGCCAGCAGCCGGACAGGGTCCCAAGAGACCCAGTACTTC

V gene: TRBV5-6
clone size: once
J gene: TRBJ1-2
D gene: .
CDR3 protein: CASSSGRGDGYTF
CDR3 DNA: TGTGCCAGCAGCTCCGGACGGGGCGATGGCTACACCTTC

V gene: TRBV2
clone size: .
J gene: TRBJ1-1
D gene: TRBD1
CDR3 protein: CASRPTGYEAFF
CDR3 DNA: TGTGCCAGCAGACCGACAGGGTATGAAGCTTTCTTT

V gene: TRBV11-3
clone size: .
J gene: TRBJ2-3
D gene: .
CDR3 protein: CASSLDLNTQYF
CDR3 DNA: TGTGCCAGCAGCTTAGATTTGAATACGCAGTATTTT

V gene: TRBV7-9
clone size: .
J gene: TRBJ1-1
D gene: .
CDR3 protein: CASSTTGLVAFF
CDR3 DNA: TGTGCCAGCAGCACTACAGGGTTGGTCGCTTTCTTT

V gene: TRBV6-4
clone size: few
J gene: TRBJ1-5
D gene: .
CDR3 protein: CASSSATEKDNQPQHF
CDR3 DNA: TGTGCCAGCAGTTCCGCGACAGAGAAGGACAATCAGCCCCAGCATTTT

V gene: TRBV5-6
clone size: .
J gene: TRBJ2-3
D gene: TRBD1
CDR3 protein: CASSPGTGGVGTDTQYF
CDR3 DNA: TGTGCCAGCAGCCCGGGAACAGGGGGTGTTGGCACAGATACGCAGTATTTT

V gene: TRBV11-2
clone size: .
J gene: TRBJ2-2
D gene: .
CDR3 protein: CASSLVLDPGELFF
CDR3 DNA: TGTGCCAGCAGCTTAGTTCTCGACCCCGGGGAGCTGTTTTTT

V gene: TRBV30
clone size: .
J gene: TRBJ1-4
D gene: TRBD1
CDR3 protein: CARGQGSPDEKLFF
CDR3 DNA: TGTGCCCGGGGACAGGGGTCGCCGGATGAAAAACTGTTTTTT

V gene: TRBV6-5
clone size: .
J gene: TRBJ1-3
D gene: .
CDR3 protein: CASSYSGQYSGNTIYF
CDR3 DNA: TGTGCCAGCAGTTACTCTGGACAGTACTCTGGAAACACCATATATTTT

V gene: TRBV7-8
clone size: .
J gene: TRBJ2-3
D gene: .
CDR3 protein: CASSPRGAGTDTQYF
CDR3 DNA: TGTGCCAGCAGCCCCCGGGGGGCAGGGACAGATACGCAGTATTTT

V gene: TRBV20-1
clone size: .
J gene: TRBJ2-3
D gene: .
CDR3 protein: CSASFRGAADTQYF
CDR3 DNA: TGCAGTGCTAGTTTTAGGGGGGCCGCAGATACGCAGTATTTT

V gene: TRBV7-2
clone size: .
J gene: TRBJ2-2
D gene: .
CDR3 protein: CASSLSRTGGAGELFF
CDR3 DNA: TGTGCCAGCAGCTTAAGTCGGACTGGAGGGGCCGGGGAGCTGTTTTTT

V gene: TRBV19
clone size: few
J gene: TRBJ1-5
D gene: TRBD1
CDR3 protein: CASSIAGTGTQHF
CDR3 DNA: TGTGCCAGTAGTATAGCCGGGACAGGGACCCAGCATTTT

V gene: TRBV7-7
clone size: .
J gene: TRBJ2-3
D gene: .
CDR3 protein: CASSLAGGPTDTQYF
CDR3 DNA: TGTGCTAGCAGCTTAGCTGGGGGGCCCACAGATACGCAGTATTTT

V gene: TRBV6-4
clone size: .
J gene: TRBJ2-3
D gene: TRBD1
CDR3 protein: CASSTGGSDTQYF
CDR3 DNA: TGTGCCAGCAGTACAGGGGGCTCGGATACGCAGTATTTT

V gene: TRBV15
clone size: .
J gene: TRBJ2-1
D gene: .
CDR3 protein: CATSRDPLGGYEQFF
CDR3 DNA: TGTGCCACCAGCAGAGATCCCCTCGGGGGTTATGAGCAGTTCTTC

V gene: TRBV7-9
clone size: .
J gene: TRBJ1-5
D gene: .
CDR3 protein: CASSPGASDNQPQHF
CDR3 DNA: TGTGCCAGCAGCCCCGGGGCCTCCGATAATCAGCCCCAGCATTTT

V gene: TRBV2
clone size: few
J gene: TRBJ2-5
D gene: TRBD2
CDR3 protein: CASNEGGEETQYF
CDR3 DNA: TGTGCCAGCAATGAGGGAGGGGAAGAGACCCAGTACTTC

V gene: TRBV6-2/TRBV6-3
clone size: .
J gene: TRBJ1-4
D gene: TRBD1
CDR3 protein: CASSYVWTGDEKLFF
CDR3 DNA: TGTGCCAGCAGTTACGTCTGGACAGGGGACGAAAAACTGTTTTTT

V gene: TRBV6-6
clone size: .
J gene: TRBJ2-1
D gene: TRBD2
CDR3 protein: CASRLESGTTYNEQFF
CDR3 DNA: TGTGCCAGCAGATTAGAAAGCGGGACTACCTACAATGAGCAGTTCTTC

V gene: TRBV18
clone size: .
J gene: TRBJ1-1
D gene: TRBD1
CDR3 protein: CASSRDRAEAFF
CDR3 DNA: TGTGCCAGCTCACGCGACAGGGCTGAAGCTTTCTTT

V gene: TRBV27
clone size: .
J gene: TRBJ1-1
D gene: TRBD1
CDR3 protein: CASSRDDREPAFF
CDR3 DNA: TGTGCCAGCAGTCGGGATGACAGGGAGCCAGCTTTCTTT

V gene: TRBV27
clone size: .
J gene: TRBJ2-2
D gene: .
CDR3 protein: CASSFSVTTGELFF
CDR3 DNA: TGTGCCAGCAGTTTTTCAGTAACCACCGGGGAGCTGTTTTTT

V gene: TRBV12-3/TRBV12-4
clone size: .
J gene: TRBJ2-2
D gene: .
CDR3 protein: CASSDSRVGELFF
CDR3 DNA: TGTGCCAGCAGCGATAGTAGGGTCGGGGAGCTGTTTTTT

V gene: TRBV19
clone size: .
J gene: TRBJ2-7
D gene: .
CDR3 protein: CASSMGPGDEQYF
CDR3 DNA: TGTGCCAGTAGTATGGGTCCAGGGGACGAGCAGTACTTC